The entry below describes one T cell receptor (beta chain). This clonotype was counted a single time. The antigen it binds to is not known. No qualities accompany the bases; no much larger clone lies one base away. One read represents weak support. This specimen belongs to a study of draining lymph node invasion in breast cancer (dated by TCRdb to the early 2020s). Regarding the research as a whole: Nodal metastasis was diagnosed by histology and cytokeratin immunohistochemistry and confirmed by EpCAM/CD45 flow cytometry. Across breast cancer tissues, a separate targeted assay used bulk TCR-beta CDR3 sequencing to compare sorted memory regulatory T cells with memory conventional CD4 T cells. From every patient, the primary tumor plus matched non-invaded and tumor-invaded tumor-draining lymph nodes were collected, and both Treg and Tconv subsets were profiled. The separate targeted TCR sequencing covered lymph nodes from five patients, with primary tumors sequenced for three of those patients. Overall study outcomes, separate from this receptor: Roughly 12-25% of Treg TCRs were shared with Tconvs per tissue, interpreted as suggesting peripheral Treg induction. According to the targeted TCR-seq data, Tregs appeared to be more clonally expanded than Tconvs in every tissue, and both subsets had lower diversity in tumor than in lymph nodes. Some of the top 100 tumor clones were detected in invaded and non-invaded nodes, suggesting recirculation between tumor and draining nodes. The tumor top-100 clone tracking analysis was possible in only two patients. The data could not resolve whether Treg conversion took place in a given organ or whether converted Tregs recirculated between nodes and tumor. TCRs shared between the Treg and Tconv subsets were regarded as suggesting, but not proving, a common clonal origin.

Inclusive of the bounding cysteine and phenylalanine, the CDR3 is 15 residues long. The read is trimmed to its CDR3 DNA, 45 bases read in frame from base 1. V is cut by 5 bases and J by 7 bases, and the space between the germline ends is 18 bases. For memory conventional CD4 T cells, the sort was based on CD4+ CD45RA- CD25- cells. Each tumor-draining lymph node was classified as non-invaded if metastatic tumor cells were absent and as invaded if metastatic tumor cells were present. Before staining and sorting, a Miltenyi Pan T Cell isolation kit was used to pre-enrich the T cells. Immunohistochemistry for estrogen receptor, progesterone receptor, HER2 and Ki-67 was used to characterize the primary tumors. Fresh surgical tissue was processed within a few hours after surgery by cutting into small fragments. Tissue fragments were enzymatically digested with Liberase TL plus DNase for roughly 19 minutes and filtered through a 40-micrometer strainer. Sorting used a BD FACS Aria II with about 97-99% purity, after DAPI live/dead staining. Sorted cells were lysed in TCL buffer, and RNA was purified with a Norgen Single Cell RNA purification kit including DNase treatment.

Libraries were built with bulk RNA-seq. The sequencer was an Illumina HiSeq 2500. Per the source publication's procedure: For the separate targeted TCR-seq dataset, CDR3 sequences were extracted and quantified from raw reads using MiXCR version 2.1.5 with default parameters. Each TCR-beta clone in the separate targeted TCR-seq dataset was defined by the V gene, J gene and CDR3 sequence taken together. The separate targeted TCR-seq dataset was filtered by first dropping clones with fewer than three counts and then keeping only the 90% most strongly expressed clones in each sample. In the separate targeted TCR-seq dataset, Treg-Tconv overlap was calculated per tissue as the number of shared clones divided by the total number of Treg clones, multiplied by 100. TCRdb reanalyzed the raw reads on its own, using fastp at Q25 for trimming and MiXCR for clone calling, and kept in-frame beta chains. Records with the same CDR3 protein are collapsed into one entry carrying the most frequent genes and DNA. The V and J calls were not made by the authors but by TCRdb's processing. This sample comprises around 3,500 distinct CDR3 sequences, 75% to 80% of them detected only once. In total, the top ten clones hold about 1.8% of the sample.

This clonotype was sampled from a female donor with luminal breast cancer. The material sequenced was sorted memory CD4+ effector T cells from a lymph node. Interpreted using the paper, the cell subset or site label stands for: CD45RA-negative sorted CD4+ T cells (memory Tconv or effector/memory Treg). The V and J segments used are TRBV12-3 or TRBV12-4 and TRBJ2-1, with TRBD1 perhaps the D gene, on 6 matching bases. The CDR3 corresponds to CASSRDRIAGNEQFF. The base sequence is TGTGCCAGCAGTCGCGACAGGATTGCCGGGAATGAGCAGTTCTTC.